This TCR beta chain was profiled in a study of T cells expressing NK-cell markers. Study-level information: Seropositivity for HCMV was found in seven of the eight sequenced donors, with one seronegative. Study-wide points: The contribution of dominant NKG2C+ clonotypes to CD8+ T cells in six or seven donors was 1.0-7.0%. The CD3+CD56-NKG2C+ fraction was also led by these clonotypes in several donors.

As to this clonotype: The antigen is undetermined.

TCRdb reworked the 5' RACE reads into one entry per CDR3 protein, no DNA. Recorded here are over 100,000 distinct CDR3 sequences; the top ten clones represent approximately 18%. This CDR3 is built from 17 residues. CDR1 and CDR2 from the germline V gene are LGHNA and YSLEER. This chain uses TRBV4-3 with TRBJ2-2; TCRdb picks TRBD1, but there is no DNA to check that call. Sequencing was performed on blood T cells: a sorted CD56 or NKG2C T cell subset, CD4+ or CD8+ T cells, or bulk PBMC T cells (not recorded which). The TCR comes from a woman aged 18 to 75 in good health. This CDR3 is CASSQDTGAGITGELFF.